This T cell receptor beta chain was documented in a study of cytomegalovirus exposure and HLA in healthy donors. Findings and limits, study-wide: Later analysis suggested most CMV-associated TCR beta chains were HLA-restricted.

As regards this clone: Its matching antigen is unknown.

In the PCR, 60 Vbeta and 13 Jbeta primers were used. Assay: immunoSEQ multiplex PCR; the TCRdb copy retains only in-frame clones and omits some. The table lists 180,000 or so clones, just over 75% of them singletons. V was clipped by 4 bases and J by 6 bases; unmatched bases: 7. The CDR3 totals 14 residues. Germline CDR1 and CDR2: SGHRS and YFSETQ. Sequencing used PBMCs. The TCR comes from a woman aged 60 to 75 in good health and CMV-seropositive. This chain connects TRBV5-1 to TRBJ2-4; 7 bases are shared with TRBD1. The CDR3 DNA reads as TGCGCCAGCAGCAAAGGGACAGTAAGAAACATTCAGTACTTC. Translation gives CASSKGTVRNIQYF.